The rows below give T cell receptor beta chains drawn from one sample of a study of blood T cell repertoires in COVID-19. Sequenced by immunoSEQ multiplex PCR; TCRdb stores in-frame clones only, minus some. The sample includes about 380,000 clones, 88% of them seen just once. Sequencing was performed on PBMCs or T cells enriched from blood (not recorded which). The source of these receptors is a woman aged 18 to 35 who had recovered from COVID-19. CDR3s include the opening cysteine and the closing phenylalanine or tryptophan. Fields, in order: CDR3 DNA, CDR3 protein, D gene, clone size, V gene, J gene. D genes are given only for firm matches. Size is omitted from some rows. Given values are once, few, many or a class for expanded clones.

DNA: TGTGCCAGCAGCCAAGTTCGGGGGGTTCCCTATGGCTACACCTTC
CDR3: CASSQVRGVPYGYTF
D: .
size: .
V: TRBV3-1/TRBV3-2
J: TRBJ1-2

DNA: TGTGCCAGCAGCCCCAGGGGACACACTGAAGCTTTCTTT
CDR3: CASSPRGHTEAFF
D: .
size: .
V: TRBV7-8
J: TRBJ1-1

DNA: TGTGCCACCAGTGATCCTGGACAGGGACATCATTCAGATACGCAGTATTTT
CDR3: CATSDPGQGHHSDTQYF
D: TRBD1
size: .
V: TRBV24-1
J: TRBJ2-3

DNA: TGTGCCAGCAGCTCAGATCAGGGGTCCGGGGAGCTGTTTTTT
CDR3: CASSSDQGSGELFF
D: .
size: .
V: TRBV11-2
J: TRBJ2-2

DNA: TGTGCCAGCAGTTACGACATTAACTATGGCTACACCTTC
CDR3: CASSYDINYGYTF
D: .
size: .
V: TRBV6-5
J: TRBJ1-2

DNA: TGCGCCAGCAGCTCTATCGGGACAGGGAGCTACGAGCAGTACTTC
CDR3: CASSSIGTGSYEQYF
D: TRBD1
size: .
V: TRBV5-1
J: TRBJ2-7

DNA: TGTGCCAGCAGCGCGAATAGCGGGGGGTACCAAGAGACCCAGTACTTC
CDR3: CASSANSGGYQETQYF
D: TRBD2
size: .
V: TRBV9
J: TRBJ2-5

DNA: TGCGCCAGCAGGGACGGGACTAACTATGGCTACACCTTC
CDR3: CASRDGTNYGYTF
D: .
size: .
V: TRBV10-2
J: TRBJ1-2

DNA: TGTGCCAGCAGCCCCCAGAGCACGGGGTTAAACACCATATATTTT
CDR3: CASSPQSTGLNTIYF
D: .
size: .
V: TRBV7-2
J: TRBJ1-3

DNA: TGCGCCAGCAGCTTAACACCTAGCTCCTACAATGAGCAGTTCTTC
CDR3: CASSLTPSSYNEQFF
D: .
size: .
V: TRBV5-1
J: TRBJ2-1

DNA: TGTGCCAGCAGCCGACGACAGGGGGTTGATGCTTTCTTT
CDR3: CASSRRQGVDAFF
D: TRBD1
size: .
V: TRBV27
J: TRBJ1-1

DNA: TGTGCCAGCAGTGAGGAGGCCCTCCCTATGAACACTGAAGCTTTCTTT
CDR3: CASSEEALPMNTEAFF
D: .
size: .
V: TRBV2
J: TRBJ1-1

DNA: TGTGCCAGCAGCACAGGGGCAGGGTGGGATGGCTACACCTTC
CDR3: CASSTGAGWDGYTF
D: TRBD1
size: .
V: TRBV9
J: TRBJ1-2

DNA: TGTGCCAGCAGCTTAGCTCGCCCCGACTCAGGGGATTTTTATGGCTACACCTTC
CDR3: CASSLARPDSGDFYGYTF
D: .
size: .
V: TRBV7-2
J: TRBJ1-2

DNA: TGTGCCAGTAGTATAACGGGATCCTACAATGAGCAGTTCTTC
CDR3: CASSITGSYNEQFF
D: .
size: .
V: TRBV19
J: TRBJ2-1

DNA: TGTGCCAGCTCACCACCGGACAGGGAGAACTATGGCTACACCTTC
CDR3: CASSPPDRENYGYTF
D: TRBD1
size: .
V: TRBV18
J: TRBJ1-2

DNA: TGTGCCAGCAGCAATGACGGGGGGACCGGGGAGCTGTTTTTT
CDR3: CASSNDGGTGELFF
D: .
size: .
V: TRBV21-1
J: TRBJ2-2

DNA: TGTGCCAGCAGCGCGGACCGGGAGGCCATCCGCGAGCAGTACTTC
CDR3: CASSADREAIREQYF
D: TRBD2
size: .
V: TRBV9
J: TRBJ2-7

DNA: TGTGCCAGCAGTGAATCGGACTTTCTAGCCAAAAACATTCAGTACTTC
CDR3: CASSESDFLAKNIQYF
D: .
size: .
V: TRBV2
J: TRBJ2-4

DNA: TGTGCCACCAGCAGAGCGGGTTCAGATACGCAGTATTTT
CDR3: CATSRAGSDTQYF
D: .
size: .
V: TRBV15
J: TRBJ2-3

DNA: TGCGCCAGCAGTGTAGGTCCGAGACAGGGGCGCAATGAGCAGTTCTTC
CDR3: CASSVGPRQGRNEQFF
D: TRBD1
size: .
V: TRBV10-2
J: TRBJ2-1

DNA: TGTGCCAGCAAGAAGGGACAGGAGGATAACTATGGCTACACCTTC
CDR3: CASKKGQEDNYGYTF
D: TRBD1
size: once
V: TRBV5-5
J: TRBJ1-2

DNA: TGTGCCAGCAGCTCCCGGACAGGTCCAGTCGAGAGTGGCTACACCTTC
CDR3: CASSSRTGPVESGYTF
D: TRBD1
size: .
V: TRBV5-6
J: TRBJ1-2

DNA: TGCGCCAGCAGCTTGGTAGAAAACTATGGCTACACCTTC
CDR3: CASSLVENYGYTF
D: .
size: once
V: TRBV5-1
J: TRBJ1-2

DNA: TGTGCCAGCAAATGGGACAGTGTGTCCTACGAGCAGTACTTC
CDR3: CASKWDSVSYEQYF
D: TRBD1
size: .
V: TRBV27
J: TRBJ2-7

DNA: TGTGCCAGCACCGGACAGTCCTACGAGCAGTACTTC
CDR3: CASTGQSYEQYF
D: .
size: .
V: TRBV25-1
J: TRBJ2-7

DNA: TGTGCCAGCAGTTTGAACATAAACTATGGCTACACCTTC
CDR3: CASSLNINYGYTF
D: .
size: .
V: TRBV28
J: TRBJ1-2

DNA: TGTGCCAGCAGTGTAGGACAGGGACTCACCTACGAGCAGTACTTC
CDR3: CASSVGQGLTYEQYF
D: TRBD1
size: .
V: TRBV27
J: TRBJ2-7

DNA: TGTGCCAGCAGCCCGCCGGGACAGGGAGTTCAATATGGCTACACCTTC
CDR3: CASSPPGQGVQYGYTF
D: TRBD1
size: .
V: TRBV7-6
J: TRBJ1-2

DNA: TGCGCCAGCAGCCAACGTCAGGGATTTGAGACCCAGTACTTC
CDR3: CASSQRQGFETQYF
D: .
size: .
V: TRBV4-1
J: TRBJ2-5

DNA: TGTGCCAGCAGTGAATGGTTAGCTCGACATACGCAGTATTTT
CDR3: CASSEWLARHTQYF
D: .
size: once
V: TRBV2
J: TRBJ2-3

DNA: TGTGCCTGGAGTCAGACAGTCAATCAGCCCCAGCATTTT
CDR3: CAWSQTVNQPQHF
D: .
size: .
V: TRBV30
J: TRBJ1-5

DNA: TGCGCCAGCAGCTCCGCCGAGACAGGCCTCGCCTACAATGAGCAGTTCTTC
CDR3: CASSSAETGLAYNEQFF
D: .
size: .
V: TRBV5-1
J: TRBJ2-1